This T cell receptor beta chain was sequenced for a study of chemoradiotherapy in HPV16-positive cancers. Points from the study as a whole: HPV-specific T cells were functionally defined from only a couple of HPV16-positive patients. In HPV16-positive patients, HPV-responsive T-cell expansion tracked better recurrence-free survival.

Germline V CDR1 and CDR2: SGHNT, YENEEA. The CDR3 loop spans 14 amino acids. Trimming took off 4 bases at V and 6 bases at J, with 13 bases between the two ends. As concerns this clone: Antigen unknown.

The assay was immunoSEQ multiplex PCR, and TCRdb's table has in-frame clones only and misses some. The data show about 32,000 clones, with about four fifths seen just once and roughly 3.8% held by the top ten. The V gene is TRBV11-3, the J gene TRBJ2-1, with D perhaps matching TRBD2 (6 bases). The sample here was blood, taken from a patient who underwent chemoradiotherapy. This TCR was sampled from a human donor with HPV-associated anogenital cancer. The CDR3 region has the DNA TGTGCCAGCAGCTCGAGGACTAAGCTCAATGAGCAGTTCTTC. It encodes CASSSRTKLNEQFF.